The clone carrying this T cell receptor beta chain has a handful of counts. This sample is drawn from a study of identical twins. A universal primer site arose from template switching, and cDNA bore unique molecular identifiers. TCRdb independently ran MiXCR on the 5' RACE reads; one entry per CDR3 protein. The top ten clones hold approximately 0.96% of a sample with about 660,000 distinct CDR3 sequences, 8.6% of them seen once. These data also formed part of another study, on yellow fever vaccine responses in identical twins.

The sequenced sample was PBMCs. This receptor was taken from a woman younger than 30 in good health.

The CDR3 DNA sequence: TGTGCCAGCTCACCACGGCAAATGAACACCGGGGAGCTGTTTTTT. It specifies CASSPRQMNTGELFF. This rearrangement joins TRBV18 to TRBJ2-2; no clear D. This CDR3 has 15 amino acids. V was trimmed by 1 base and J by 1 base, leaving 7 bases between them. Germline lookup yields CDR1 KGHSH and CDR2 LQKENI.